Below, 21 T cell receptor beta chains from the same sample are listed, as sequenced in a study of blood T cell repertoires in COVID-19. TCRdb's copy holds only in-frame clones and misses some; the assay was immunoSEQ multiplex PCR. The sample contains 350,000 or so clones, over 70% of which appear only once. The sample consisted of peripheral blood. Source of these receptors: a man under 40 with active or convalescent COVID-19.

The CDR3 region is CASSLALETQYF. In DNA, the CDR3 is TGTGCCAGCAGTTTAGCCTTAGAGACCCAGTACTTC. The chain is built from TRBV12-3 or TRBV12-4 and TRBJ2-5; no clear D. The length of the CDR3 is 12 residues. Deletions cut 0 bases from V and 4 bases from J, with 3 bases between.

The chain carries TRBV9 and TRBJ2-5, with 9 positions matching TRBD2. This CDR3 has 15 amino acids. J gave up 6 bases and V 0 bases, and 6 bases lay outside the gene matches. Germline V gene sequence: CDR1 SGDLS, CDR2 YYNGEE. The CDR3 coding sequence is TGTGCCAGCAGCGTAGGTAGCGGGAGTAGCCAGACCCAGTACTTC. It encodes CASSVGSGSSQTQYF.

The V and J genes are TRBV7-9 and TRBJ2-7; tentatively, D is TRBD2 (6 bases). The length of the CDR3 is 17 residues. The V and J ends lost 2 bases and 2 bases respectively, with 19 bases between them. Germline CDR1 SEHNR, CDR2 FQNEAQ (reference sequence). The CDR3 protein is CASSLKPGGYMTYEQYF. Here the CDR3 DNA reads TGTGCCAGCAGCTTAAAACCCGGGGGTTACATGACCTACGAGCAGTACTTC.

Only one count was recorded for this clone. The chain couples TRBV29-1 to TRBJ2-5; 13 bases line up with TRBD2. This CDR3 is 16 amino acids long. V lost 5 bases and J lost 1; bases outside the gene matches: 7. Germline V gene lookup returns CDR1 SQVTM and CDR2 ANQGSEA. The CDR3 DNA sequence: TGCAGCGTTTTTGGACTAGCGGGAGACGTCCAAGAGACCCAGTACTTC. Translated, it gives CSVFGLAGDVQETQYF.

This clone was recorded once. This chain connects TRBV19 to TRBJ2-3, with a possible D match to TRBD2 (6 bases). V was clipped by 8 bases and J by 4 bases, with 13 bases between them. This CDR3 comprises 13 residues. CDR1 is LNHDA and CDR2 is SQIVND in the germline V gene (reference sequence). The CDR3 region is CASRYGGADTQYF. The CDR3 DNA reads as TGTGCCAGTCGCTATGGAGGGGCAGATACGCAGTATTTT.

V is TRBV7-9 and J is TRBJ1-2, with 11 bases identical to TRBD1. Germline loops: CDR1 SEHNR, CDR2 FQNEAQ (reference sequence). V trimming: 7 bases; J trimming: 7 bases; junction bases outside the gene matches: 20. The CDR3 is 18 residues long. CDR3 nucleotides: TGTGCCAGCACCCTAAACGTCGCCCCGGGACAGGGGGAACTTGGCTACACCTTC. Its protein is CASTLNVAPGQGELGYTF.

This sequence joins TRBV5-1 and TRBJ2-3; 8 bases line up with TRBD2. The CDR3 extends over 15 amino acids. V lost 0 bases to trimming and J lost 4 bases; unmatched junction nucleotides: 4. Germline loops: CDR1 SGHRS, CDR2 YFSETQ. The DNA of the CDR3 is TGCGCCAGCAGCTTGGAGGGACTAGGGTCAGATACGCAGTATTTT. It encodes CASSLEGLGSDTQYF. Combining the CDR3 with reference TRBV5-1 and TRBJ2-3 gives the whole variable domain KAGVTQTPRYLIKTRGQQVTLSCSPISGHRSVSWYQQTPGQGLQFLFEYFSETQRNKGNFPGRFSGRQFSNSRSEMNVSTLELGDSALYLCASSLEGLGSDTQYFGPGTRLTVL.

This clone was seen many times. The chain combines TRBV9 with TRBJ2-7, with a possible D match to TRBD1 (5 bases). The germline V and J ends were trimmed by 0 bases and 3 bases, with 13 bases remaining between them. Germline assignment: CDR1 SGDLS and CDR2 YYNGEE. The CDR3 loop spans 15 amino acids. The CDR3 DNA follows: TGTGCCAGCAGCGTAGAGGACATAATGGGCTACGAGCAGTACTTC. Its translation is CASSVEDIMGYEQYF.

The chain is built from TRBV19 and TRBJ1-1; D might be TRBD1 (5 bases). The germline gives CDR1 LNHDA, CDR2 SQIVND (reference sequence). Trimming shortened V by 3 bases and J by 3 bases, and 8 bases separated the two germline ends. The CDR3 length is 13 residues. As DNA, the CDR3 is TGTGCCAGTAGTATCGCCAGGGACACTGAAGCTTTCTTT. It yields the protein CASSIARDTEAFF.

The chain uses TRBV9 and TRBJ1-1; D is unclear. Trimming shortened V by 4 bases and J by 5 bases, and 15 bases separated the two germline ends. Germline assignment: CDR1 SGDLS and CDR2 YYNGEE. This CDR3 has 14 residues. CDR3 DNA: TGTGCCAGCAGCCCTCAACCGGGAGGGACTGAAGCTTTCTTT. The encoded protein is CASSPQPGGTEAFF.

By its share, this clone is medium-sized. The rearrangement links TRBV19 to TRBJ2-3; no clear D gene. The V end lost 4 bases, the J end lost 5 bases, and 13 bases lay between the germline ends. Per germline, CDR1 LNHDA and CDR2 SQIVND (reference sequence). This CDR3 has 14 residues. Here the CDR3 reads CASSTEELEDTQYF. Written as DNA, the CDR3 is TGTGCCAGTAGTACAGAGGAGTTGGAAGATACGCAGTATTTT.

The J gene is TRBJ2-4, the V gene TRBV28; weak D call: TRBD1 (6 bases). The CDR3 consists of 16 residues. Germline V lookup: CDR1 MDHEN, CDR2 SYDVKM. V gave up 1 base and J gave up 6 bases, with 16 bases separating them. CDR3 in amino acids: CASSLYWGPRGNIQYF. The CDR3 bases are TGTGCCAGCAGTTTATACTGGGGGCCTCGGGGAAACATTCAGTACTTC.

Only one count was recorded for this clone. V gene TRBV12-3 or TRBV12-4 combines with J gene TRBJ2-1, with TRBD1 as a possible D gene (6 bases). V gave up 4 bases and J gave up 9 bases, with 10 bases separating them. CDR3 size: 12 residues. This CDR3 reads CASSSGQAEQFF. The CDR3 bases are TGTGCCAGCAGTTCGGGACAAGCTGAGCAGTTCTTC.

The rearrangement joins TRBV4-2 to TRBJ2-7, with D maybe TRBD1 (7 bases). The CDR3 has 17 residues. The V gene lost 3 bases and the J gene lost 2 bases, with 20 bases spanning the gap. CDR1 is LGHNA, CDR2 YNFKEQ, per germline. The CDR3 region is CASSQTSRGEIPYEQYF. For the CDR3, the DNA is TGTGCCAGCAGCCAGACCTCCAGGGGGGAAATTCCCTACGAGCAGTACTTC.

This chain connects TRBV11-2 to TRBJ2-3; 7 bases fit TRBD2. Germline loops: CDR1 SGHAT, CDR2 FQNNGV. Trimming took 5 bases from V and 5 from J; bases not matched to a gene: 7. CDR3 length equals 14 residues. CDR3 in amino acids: CASSPGLDGDTQYF. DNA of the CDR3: TGTGCCAGCAGCCCTGGACTAGATGGAGATACGCAGTATTTT.

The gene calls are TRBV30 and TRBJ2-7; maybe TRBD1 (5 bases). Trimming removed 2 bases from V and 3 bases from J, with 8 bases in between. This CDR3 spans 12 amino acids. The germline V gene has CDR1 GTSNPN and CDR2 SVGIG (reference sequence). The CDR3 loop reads CAWSLGVYEQYF. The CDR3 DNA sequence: TGTGCCTGGAGTCTAGGGGTCTACGAGCAGTACTTC.

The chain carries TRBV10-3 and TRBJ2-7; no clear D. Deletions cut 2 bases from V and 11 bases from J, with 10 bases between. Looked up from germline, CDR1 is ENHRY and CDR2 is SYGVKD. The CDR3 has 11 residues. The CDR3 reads CAISERGEEYF. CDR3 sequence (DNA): TGTGCCATCAGTGAGCGTGGTGAGGAGTACTTC.

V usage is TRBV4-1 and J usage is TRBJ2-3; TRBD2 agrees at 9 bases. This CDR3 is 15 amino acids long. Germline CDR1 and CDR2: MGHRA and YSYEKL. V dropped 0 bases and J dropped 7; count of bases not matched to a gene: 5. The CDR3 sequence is CASSQDIAGANTQYF. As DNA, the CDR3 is TGCGCCAGCAGCCAAGATATAGCGGGGGCGAATACGCAGTATTTT.

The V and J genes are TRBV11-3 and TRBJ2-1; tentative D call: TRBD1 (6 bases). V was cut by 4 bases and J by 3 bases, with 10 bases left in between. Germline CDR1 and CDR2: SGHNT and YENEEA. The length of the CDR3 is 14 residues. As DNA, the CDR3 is TGTGCCAGCAGCTCTAGGGGGAGCTACAATGAGCAGTTCTTC. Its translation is CASSSRGSYNEQFF. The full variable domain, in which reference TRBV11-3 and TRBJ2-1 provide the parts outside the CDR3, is EAGVVQSPRYKIIEKKQPVAFWCNPISGHNTLYWYLQNLGQGPELLIRYENEEAVDDSQLPKDRFSAERLKGVDSTLKIQPAELGDSAVYLCASSSRGSYNEQFFGPGTRLTVL.

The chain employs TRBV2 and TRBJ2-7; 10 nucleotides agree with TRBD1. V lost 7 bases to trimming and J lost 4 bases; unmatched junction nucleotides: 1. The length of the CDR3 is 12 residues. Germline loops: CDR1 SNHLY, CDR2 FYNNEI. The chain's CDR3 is CASKGQGYEQYF. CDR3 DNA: TGTGCCAGCAAGGGACAGGGGTACGAGCAGTACTTC.

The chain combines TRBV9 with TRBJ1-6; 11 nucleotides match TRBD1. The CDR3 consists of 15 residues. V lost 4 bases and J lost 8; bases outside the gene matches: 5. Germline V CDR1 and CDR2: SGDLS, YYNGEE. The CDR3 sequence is CASSLGQGAYSPLHF. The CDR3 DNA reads TGTGCCAGCAGCCTAGGACAGGGGGCGTATTCACCCCTCCACTTT.